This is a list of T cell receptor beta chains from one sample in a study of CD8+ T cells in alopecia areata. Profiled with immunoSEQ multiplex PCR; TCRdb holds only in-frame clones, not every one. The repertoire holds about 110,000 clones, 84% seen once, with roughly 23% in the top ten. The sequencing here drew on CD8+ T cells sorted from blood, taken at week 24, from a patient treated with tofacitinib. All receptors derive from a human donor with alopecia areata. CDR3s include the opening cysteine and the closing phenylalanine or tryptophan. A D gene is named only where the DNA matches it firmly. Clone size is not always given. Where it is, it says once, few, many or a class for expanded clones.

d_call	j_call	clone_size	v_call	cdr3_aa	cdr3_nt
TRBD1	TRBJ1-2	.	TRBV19	CASSFDRGQDGYTF	TGTGCCAGTAGTTTCGACAGGGGCCAGGATGGCTACACCTTC
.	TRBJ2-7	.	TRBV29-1	CSASPDRGYEQYF	TGCAGCGCATCCCCAGACCGGGGCTACGAGCAGTACTTC
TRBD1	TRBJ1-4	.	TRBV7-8	CASSPRQGTNEKLFF	TGTGCCAGCAGCCCCCGACAGGGAACTAATGAAAAACTGTTTTTT
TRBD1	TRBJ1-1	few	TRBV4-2	CASSQERQGSEAFF	TGTGCCAGCAGCCAAGAGCGACAGGGTTCAGAAGCTTTCTTT
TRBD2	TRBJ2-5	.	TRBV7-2	CASSWGGGGYETQYF	TGTGCCAGCAGCTGGGGTGGCGGGGGATATGAGACCCAGTACTTC
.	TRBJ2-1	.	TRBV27	CASSLYTHMMTDQQFF	TGTGCCAGCAGTTTATACACACATATGATGACCGACCAGCAGTTCTTC
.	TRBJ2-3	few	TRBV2	CASSAADSDTQYF	TGTGCCAGCAGTGCGGCGGATTCAGATACGCAGTATTTT
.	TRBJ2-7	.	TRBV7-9	CASSLGTRYEQYF	TGTGCCAGCAGCTTAGGAACGCGCTACGAGCAGTACTTC
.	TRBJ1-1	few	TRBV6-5	CASSYSQGTEAFF	TGTGCCAGCAGTTACTCGCAGGGTACTGAAGCTTTCTTT
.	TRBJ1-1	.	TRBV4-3	CASSRTTGNTEAFF	TGCGCCAGCAGCCGCACGACAGGGAACACTGAAGCTTTCTTT
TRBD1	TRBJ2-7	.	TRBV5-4	CASSLGDRPYEQYF	TGTGCCAGCAGCTTGGGGGACAGGCCCTACGAGCAGTACTTC
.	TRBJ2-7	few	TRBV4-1	CASSIHDREVYEQYF	TGCGCCAGCAGCATCCACGACAGGGAGGTCTACGAGCAGTACTTC
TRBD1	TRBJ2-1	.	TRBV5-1	CASSFGQGDYNEQFF	TGCGCCAGCAGCTTCGGACAGGGGGACTACAATGAGCAGTTCTTC
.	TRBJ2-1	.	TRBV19	CASRHNTRAPGPYNEQFF	TGTGCCAGTAGACACAACACTAGGGCCCCTGGGCCCTACAATGAGCAGTTCTTC
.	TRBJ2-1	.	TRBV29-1	CSVESWDSNNEQFF	TGCAGCGTTGAAAGTTGGGACTCAAACAATGAGCAGTTCTTC
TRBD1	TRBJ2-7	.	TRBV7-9	CASSNPRDRGPGGEQYF	TGTGCCAGCAGCAATCCCCGGGACAGGGGCCCGGGCGGCGAGCAGTACTTC
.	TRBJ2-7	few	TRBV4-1	CASSFLGGEQYF	TGCGCCAGCAGCTTCCTGGGAGGCGAGCAGTACTTC